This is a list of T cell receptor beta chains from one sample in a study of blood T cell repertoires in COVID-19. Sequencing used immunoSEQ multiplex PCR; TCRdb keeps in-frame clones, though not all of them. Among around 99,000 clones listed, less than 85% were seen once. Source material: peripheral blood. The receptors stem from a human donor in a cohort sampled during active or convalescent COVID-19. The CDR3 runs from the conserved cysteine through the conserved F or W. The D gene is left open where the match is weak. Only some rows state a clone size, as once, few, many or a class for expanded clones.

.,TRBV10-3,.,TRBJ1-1,TGTGCCATCAGTGAGAATCGGGGGGGCACTGAAGCTTTCTTT,CAISENRGGTEAFF
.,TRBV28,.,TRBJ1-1,TGTGCCAGCATCCTGATCGGTTTGATGAACACTGAAGCTTTCTTT,CASILIGLMNTEAFF
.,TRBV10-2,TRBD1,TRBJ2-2,TGCGCCAGCACCCCAGGGGGTGGGACAGGGGAAGCCGGGGAGCTGTTTTTT,CASTPGGGTGEAGELFF
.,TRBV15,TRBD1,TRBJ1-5,TGTGCCACCAGCAGAACCGGGACAGGGGTTTCAGCTTACAATCAGCCCCAGCATTTT,CATSRTGTGVSAYNQPQHF
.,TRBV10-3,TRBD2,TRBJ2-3,TGTGCCATCAGTGAGTCGGCGGGAGGGCCCATAAGCACAGATACGCAGTATTTT,CAISESAGGPISTDTQYF
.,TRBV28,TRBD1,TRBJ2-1,TGTGCCAGCCGACTGCAGGGGGTTGGTGAGCAGTTCTTC,CASRLQGVGEQFF
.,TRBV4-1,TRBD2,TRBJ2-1,TGCGCCAGCAGCCACGGGAGGAATGAGCAGTTCTTC,CASSHGRNEQFF
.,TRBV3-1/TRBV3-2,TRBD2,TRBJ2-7,TGTGCCAGCAGCCAATGGCGGGAGGTGCACCACGAGCAGTACTTC,CASSQWREVHHEQYF
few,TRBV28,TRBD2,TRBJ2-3,TGTGCCAGCAGTTTATCATCGACTAGCGGGAGAAGGACAGATACGCAGTATTTT,CASSLSSTSGRRTDTQYF
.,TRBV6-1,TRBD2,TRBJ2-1,TGTGCCAGCAGTGAAGGATGGACTAGTCGAACTGAGCAGTTCTTC,CASSEGWTSRTEQFF
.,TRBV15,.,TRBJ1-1,TGTGCCACCAGCAGAGCAGGGGCCCTCAACACTGAAGCTTTCTTT,CATSRAGALNTEAFF
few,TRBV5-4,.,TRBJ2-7,TGTGCCAGCAGCTCACGGGACACTGCTGCCTACGAGCAGTACTTC,CASSSRDTAAYEQYF
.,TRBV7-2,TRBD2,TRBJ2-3,TGTGCCAGCAGACTACCTGGGAGGGCAGATACGCAGTATTTT,CASRLPGRADTQYF
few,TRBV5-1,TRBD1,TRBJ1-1,TGCGCCAGCAGCCCAGGGACAGGGGGGACTGAAGCTTTCTTT,CASSPGTGGTEAFF
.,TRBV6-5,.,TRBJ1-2,TGTGCCAGCAGTTACTCCAGGGACTATGGCTACACCTTC,CASSYSRDYGYTF
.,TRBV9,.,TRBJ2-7,TGTGCCAGCAGCGTAGTGCCAGGGACCTACGAGCAGTACTTC,CASSVVPGTYEQYF
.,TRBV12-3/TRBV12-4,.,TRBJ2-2,TGTGCCAGCAGTTTAACGGGGAGCGGGGAGCTGTTTTTT,CASSLTGSGELFF
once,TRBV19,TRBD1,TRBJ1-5,TGTGCCAGTAGTATAGTACTCGGACAGGGAGGGCAGCCCCAGCATTTT,CASSIVLGQGGQPQHF
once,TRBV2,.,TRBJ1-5,TGTGCCAGCAGTCGGCTGCCGGGTCCCCTTAACAATCAGCCCCAGCATTTT,CASSRLPGPLNNQPQHF
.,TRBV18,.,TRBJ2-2,TGTGCCAGCTCACCGCAGACAGGTGTTGGGGAGCTGTTTTTT,CASSPQTGVGELFF
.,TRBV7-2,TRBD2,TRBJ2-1,TGTGCCAGCAGCTTTGGGACTAGCGGGGCCCCCTCCTACAATGAGCAGTTCTTC,CASSFGTSGAPSYNEQFF
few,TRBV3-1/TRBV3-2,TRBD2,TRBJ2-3,TGTGCCAGCAGCCCGGGGACGGGGGGGATTACAGATACGCAGTATTTT,CASSPGTGGITDTQYF
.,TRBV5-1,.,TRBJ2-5,TGCGCCAGCACCGGGGGAGGCGAAGGGGAGACCCAGTACTTC,CASTGGGEGETQYF
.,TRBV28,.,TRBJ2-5,TGTGCCAGCAGTAGGGGAAGCGTGCCGGAGACCCAGTACTTC,CASSRGSVPETQYF
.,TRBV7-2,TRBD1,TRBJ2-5,TGTGCCAGCAGCGCCCGACAGGGGGGGCGGGAGACCCAGTACTTC,CASSARQGGRETQYF
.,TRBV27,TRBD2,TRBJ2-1,TGTGCCAGCAGTTTATCTGCGGGACTAGCCCACAATGAGCAGTTCTTC,CASSLSAGLAHNEQFF
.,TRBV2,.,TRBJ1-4,TGTGCCAGCTCCCAAGGGAGTTCTAATGAAAAACTGTTTTTT,CASSQGSSNEKLFF
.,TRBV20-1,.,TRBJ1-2,TGCAGTGCTAGTACCCAGGGCCAATATGGCTACACCTTC,CSASTQGQYGYTF
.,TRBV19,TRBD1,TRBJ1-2,TGTGCCAGTAGTAGGACAGGGGGCTCCTATGGCTACACCTTC,CASSRTGGSYGYTF
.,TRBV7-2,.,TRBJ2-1,TGTGCCAGCAGCCCCATGACAAATTACAATGAGCAGTTCTTC,CASSPMTNYNEQFF
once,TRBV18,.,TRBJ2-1,TGTGCCAGCTCACCACAGGGCCTAGCCTCCTACAATGAGCAGTTCTTC,CASSPQGLASYNEQFF
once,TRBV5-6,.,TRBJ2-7,TGTGCCAGCAGCTTCTCGACTACTTACGAGCAGTACTTC,CASSFSTTYEQYF
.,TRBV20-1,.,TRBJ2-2,TGCAGTGCTAGTCCCGATAGGAGCACCGGGGAGCTGTTTTTT,CSASPDRSTGELFF
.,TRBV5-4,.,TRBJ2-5,TGTGCCAGCAGCTTCGGGGGAGTGGAAGCAGAGACCCAGTACTTC,CASSFGGVEAETQYF
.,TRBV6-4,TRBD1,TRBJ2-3,TGTGCCAGCAGTGCGACAGGGAAGGAATCAGATACGCAGTATTTT,CASSATGKESDTQYF
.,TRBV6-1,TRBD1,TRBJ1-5,TGTGCCAGCAGTGAGTCAGGGGGCGCAGGCAATCAGCCCCAGCATTTT,CASSESGGAGNQPQHF
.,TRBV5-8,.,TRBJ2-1,TGTGCCAGCAGCTTGTGGAGCAGGGAATACAATGAGCAGTTCTTC,CASSLWSREYNEQFF
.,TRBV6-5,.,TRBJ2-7,TGTGCCAGCAGTTACAGGGGCCCCTACGAGCAGTACTTC,CASSYRGPYEQYF
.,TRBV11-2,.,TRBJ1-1,TGTGCCAGCAGCCCCGACAGGTACTCTGAATATGCTTTCTTT,CASSPDRYSEYAFF
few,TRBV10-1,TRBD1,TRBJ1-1,TGCGCCAGCAAACCCAGTGGTGGGACAGAAGAAGCTTTCTTT,CASKPSGGTEEAFF
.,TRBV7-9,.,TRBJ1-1,TGTGCCAGCAGCTTCGGCAGGGGCACTGAAGCTTTCTTT,CASSFGRGTEAFF
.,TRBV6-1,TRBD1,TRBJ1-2,TGTGCCAGCAGTGAACACGGAGGGACAGGGGCAGGTGGCTACACCTTC,CASSEHGGTGAGGYTF
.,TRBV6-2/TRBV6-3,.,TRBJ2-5,TGTGCCAGCAGTCGGGGGACCCTCGGAGAGACCCAGTACTTC,CASSRGTLGETQYF
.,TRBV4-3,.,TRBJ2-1,TGCGCCAGCAGCCAAGAGGGCACTTCCTACAATGAGCAGTTCTTC,CASSQEGTSYNEQFF
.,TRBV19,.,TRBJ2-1,TGTGCCACCGGTCATTACTCCTACAATGAGCAGTTCTTC,CATGHYSYNEQFF